This T cell receptor beta chain derives from a study of T cell responses to AZD1222 COVID-19 vaccine. The study, taken as a whole, reports: The breadth and depth of Spike-specific TCRs increased once two AZD1222 doses had been given. Seropositive at baseline were only five or six AZD1222 recipients. Repertoires were obtained only post-peak T cell response.

Trimming took off 5 bases at V and 3 bases at J, with 8 bases between the two ends. Germline V CDR1 and CDR2: SGHTA, FQGNSA. There are 12 residues in the CDR3. Generated by immunoSEQ multiplex PCR, the TCRdb table keeps only in-frame clones and is missing some. In the table there are around 78,000 clones, roughly 90% of which are singletons. About this clone: Its antigen remains unknown.

This TCR was sampled from an adult in good health. This chain links TRBV7-2 with TRBJ2-7; perhaps TRBD1 as D (6 bases). The sample in question was peripheral blood, obtained on day 0 of MenACWY control vaccination. The CDR3 sequence is CASSGRGYEQYF. DNA of the CDR3: TGTGCCAGCAGCGGCAGGGGCTACGAGCAGTACTTC.